This T cell receptor (beta chain) was profiled in a study of blood T cell repertoires in COVID-19. Across the study: T cells, B-cell-depleted T cells, or PBMCs provided the cDNA or gDNA that served as material.

The authors' processing: Amplification with reference gene primers provided the estimates of nucleated cell counts. The protocol was immunoSEQ multiplex PCR, while the TCRdb copy is restricted to in-frame clones and leaves out a portion. V and J calls and clone size are as listed in that table; D and trimming were resolved from the DNA. The table has some 400,000 clones, roughly 90% seen once. The germline V gene has CDR1 SGHTA and CDR2 FQGNSA. The CDR3 covers 14 residues. J gave up 8 bases and V 5 bases, and 5 bases lay outside the gene matches. The study drew participants aged about 18 to 89 years from roughly 25 US areas. Researchers sorted participants into cohorts using their self-reported clinical history.

Material: PBMCs or T cells enriched from blood (not recorded which). The chain links TRBV7-2 to TRBJ1-6; the match to TRBD1 covers 8 bases. The source is a woman in her 30s who had recovered from COVID-19. In DNA, the CDR3 is TGTGCCAGCAGCCCACGACAGGGGCATTCACCCCTCCACTTT. It specifies CASSPRQGHSPLHF.